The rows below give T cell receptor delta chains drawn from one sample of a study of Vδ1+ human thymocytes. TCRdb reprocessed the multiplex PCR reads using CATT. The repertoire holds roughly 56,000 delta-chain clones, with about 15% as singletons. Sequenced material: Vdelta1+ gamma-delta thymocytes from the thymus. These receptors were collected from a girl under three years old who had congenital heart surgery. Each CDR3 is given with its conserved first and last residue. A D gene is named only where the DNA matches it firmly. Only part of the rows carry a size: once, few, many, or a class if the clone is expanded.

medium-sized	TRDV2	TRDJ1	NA	TGTGCCTGTGCTTCCGTGCGGGGGCATAAACTCATCTTT	CACASVRGHKLIF
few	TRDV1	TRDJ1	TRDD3	TGTGCTCTTGGGGAGCTTCCGAATTGGGGATACAACACCGATAAACTCATCTTT	CALGELPNWGYNTDKLIF
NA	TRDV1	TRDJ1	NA	TGTGCTCTTGGGCCCAGAAACGGTCGGAAACCGTACACCGATAAACTCATCTTT	CALGPRNGRKPYTDKLIF
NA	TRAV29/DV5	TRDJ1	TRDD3	TGTGCCACAAAGGGGATTTCCTTTGCTATCCTAACTGGGGGATACAACTCCACCGATAAACTCATCTTT	CATKGISFAILTGGYNSTDKLIF
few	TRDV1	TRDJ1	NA	TGTGCTCTTGGGGAACTAGTCCCTAGCCGATCACCTTACAACCCCGATAAACTCATCTTT	CALGELVPSRSPYNPDKLIF
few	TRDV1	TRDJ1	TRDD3	TGTGCTCTTGGGACCACCGTTATACTGGGGGCCCCGTTGTACACCGATAAACTCATCTTT	CALGTTVILGAPLYTDKLIF
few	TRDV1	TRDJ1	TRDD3	TGTGCTCTTGGGGAGCGTAGGGCCCTTCGCCTGGGGGACGACACCGATAAACTCATCTTT	CALGERRALRLGDDTDKLIF
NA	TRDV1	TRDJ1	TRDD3	TGTGCTCTTGGGGAACGCGGGATACGGGACACCGATAAACTCATCTTT	CALGERGIRDTDKLIF
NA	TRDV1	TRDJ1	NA	TGTGCTCTTGGGCCCCGAACTGCTTCCTACCGTACCGGGGGATACACCGATAAACTCATCTTT	CALGPRTASYRTGGYTDKLIF
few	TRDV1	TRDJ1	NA	TGTGCTCTTGGGGCCCTCACTCTCCTTTCTGGGGGACTTCCTAACACCGATAAACTCATCTTT	CALGALTLLSGGLPNTDKLIF
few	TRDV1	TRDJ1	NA	TGTGCTCTTGGGGAACATAGGGGGCTCCGGATGTACACCGATAAACTCATCTTT	CALGEHRGLRMYTDKLIF
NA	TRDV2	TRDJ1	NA	TGTGCCTGTGAAACCGAGCCAGCTTACACCGATAAACTCATCTTT	CACETEPAYTDKLIF
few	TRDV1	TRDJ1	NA	TGTGCTCTTGGGGAACTTCCCCGTGACCCACGATTTTGGAGGACAAAGGATAAACTCATCTTT	CALGELPRDPRFWRTKDKLIF
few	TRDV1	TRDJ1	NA	TGTGCTCTTGGGGAACCGCTCTCAGATAAGGATAAACTCATCTTT	CALGEPLSDKDKLIF
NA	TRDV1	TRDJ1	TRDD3	TGTGCTCTTGGGGAACTTAAAATCCTGTGTGGGGGATACGGGTACACCGATAAACTCATCTTT	CALGELKILCGGYGYTDKLIF
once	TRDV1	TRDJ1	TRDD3	TGTGCTCTTGGGGAACGACCTGCCTTACTGGGGGCCCTCGGACTCATCTTT	CALGERPALLGALGLIF
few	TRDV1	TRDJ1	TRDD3	TGTGCTCTTGGGGTCCCTGGAGAACCACCCTACGGCCCATCGACTGGGGGATACGATAAACCCATCTTT	CALGVPGEPPYGPSTGGYDKPIF
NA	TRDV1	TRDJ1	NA	TGTGCTCTTGGGTCGAAGCGGGCCGCTGGTACTGCAGACACCGATAAACTCATCTTT	CALGSKRAAGTADTDKLIF
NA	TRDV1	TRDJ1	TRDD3	TGTGCTCTTGGGGGCACCTGGAGGGCCCCAAGTACTGGGGGATACACCGATAAACTCATCTTT	CALGGTWRAPSTGGYTDKLIF
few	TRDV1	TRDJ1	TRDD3	TGTGCTTGTGGCTCTTCGACCTCTACTGGGGGATACGCGCGGGAAAAACTCATCTTT	CACGSSTSTGGYAREKLIF
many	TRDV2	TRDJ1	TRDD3	TGTGCCTGTGTTTATACTGGGGGATACGGGGAGTACACCGATAAACTCATCTTT	CACVYTGGYGEYTDKLIF
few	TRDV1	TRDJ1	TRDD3	TGTGCTCTTGGGCCACCTTCCCCTACTGGGGGAATACTTTACACCGATAAACTCATCTTT	CALGPPSPTGGILYTDKLIF
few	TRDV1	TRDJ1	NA	TGTGCTCTTGGGGAACTTCCTACCCTACCGGGGGACCCCTCTCGGTGGATAACGGGCACCGATAAACTCATCTTT	CALGELPTLPGDPSRWITGTDKLIF
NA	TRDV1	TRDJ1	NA	TGTGCTCTTGGGGAACCCACCACTTCGGTTTCCAAACGAAACTCTGAAGCACTCATCTTT	CALGEPTTSVSKRNSEALIF
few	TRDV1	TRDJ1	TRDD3	TGTGCTCTTGGGGACAATTCCTCCAACTTGTTTACTGGGGATCTGAGGTACACCGATAAACTCATCTTT	CALGDNSSNLFTGDLRYTDKLIF
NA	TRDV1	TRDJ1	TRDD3	TGTGCTCTTGGGTCTCGAACGGTATGGCTACGGTCTGGGGGAACCCGCGACACCGATAAACTCATCTTT	CALGSRTVWLRSGGTRDTDKLIF
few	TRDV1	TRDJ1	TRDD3	TGTGCTCTTGGGGAAACTCCTCACAACTGGGGGATACACACCGATAAACTCATCTTT	CALGETPHNWGIHTDKLIF
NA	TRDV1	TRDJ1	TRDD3	TGTGCTCTTGGGGAACTTCCTACATACCCGTACTGGGGGATAGATAAACTCATCTTT	CALGELPTYPYWGIDKLIF
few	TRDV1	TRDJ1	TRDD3	TGTGCTCTTGGACTGGGGGATACAACCGATAAACTCATCTTT	CALGLGDTTDKLIF
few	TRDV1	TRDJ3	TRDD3	TGTGCTCTTGGGGAACTAGGCCTAGGGGGGATACGCGGGAGCTCCTGGGACACCCGACAGATGTTTTTC	CALGELGLGGIRGSSWDTRQMFF
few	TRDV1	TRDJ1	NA	TGTGCTCTTGGGGAACCGACGTCTCAGTGCTTCACCGATAAACTCATCTTT	CALGEPTSQCFTDKLIF
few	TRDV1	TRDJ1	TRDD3	TGTGCTCTTGGGGAACTTGTCCTATCGGGGGATATGGACACCGATAAACTCATCTTT	CALGELVLSGDMDTDKLIF
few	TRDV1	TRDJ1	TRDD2	TGTGCTCTTGGGGAACTACTTCCTACTCCGGGGGAGACCGAGTACACCGATAAACTCATCTTT	CALGELLPTPGETEYTDKLIF
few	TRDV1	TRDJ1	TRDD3	TGTGCTCTTGGGGGATACGGGGGTACCTATGCCCTACTGGGGGTCCCGATGTACACCGATAAACTCATCTTT	CALGGYGGTYALLGVPMYTDKLIF
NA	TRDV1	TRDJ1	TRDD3	TGTGCTCTTGGGGAACCTACGGAGGGGACTGGGGGATACGCGAGCACCGATAAACTCATCTTT	CALGEPTEGTGGYASTDKLIF
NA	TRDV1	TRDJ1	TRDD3	TGTGCTCTTGGGGAGGAGGGCCCCCGATTCCTCTCCATTACTGGGGGACCGGTCTTACTCATCTTT	CALGEEGPRFLSITGGPVLLIF
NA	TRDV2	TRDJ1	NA	TGTGCCTGTGACATCAGTACTGCCGATAAACTCATCTTT	CACDISTADKLIF
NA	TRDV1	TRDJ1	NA	TGTGCTCTTGGGTCTCAGAACCCGTTCCTACGTGGTACTGGGTTAGGTAAACTCATCTTT	CALGSQNPFLRGTGLGKLIF
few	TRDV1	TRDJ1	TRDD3	TGTGCTCTTGGGGAACTCCTACGACGGGGATATTCCCGACTCATCTTT	CALGELLRRGYSRLIF
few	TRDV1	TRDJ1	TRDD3	TGTGCTCTTGGGGAACCCTTCCCCACGGTGAGACTGGGGGATACTCGGTACACCGATAAACTCATCTTT	CALGEPFPTVRLGDTRYTDKLIF
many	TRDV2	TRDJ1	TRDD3	TGTGCCTGTGACGCCTACGTGCTGGGGGAACCCGATAAACTCATCTTT	CACDAYVLGEPDKLIF
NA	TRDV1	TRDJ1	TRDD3	TGTGCTCTTGGGGAACGCCTACCCTTGATGATGTACTGGGGGACCTACACCGATAAACTCATCTTT	CALGERLPLMMYWGTYTDKLIF
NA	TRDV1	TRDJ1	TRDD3	TGTGCTCTTGGGGAACTCCCCTCTTCTTCGGGGGATACCCACACCGATAAACTCATCTTT	CALGELPSSSGDTHTDKLIF
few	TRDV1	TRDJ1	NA	TGTGCTCTTGGGGGGGCCTTCCTACTTCTTAGTCTAGGGGGATACCCGACTTGGGATATAGGACTCATCTTT	CALGGAFLLLSLGGYPTWDIGLIF
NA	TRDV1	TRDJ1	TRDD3	TGTGCTCTTGGGGAAGCCGATTCCGAGTACTGGGGGATTCCCGATAAACTCATCTTT	CALGEADSEYWGIPDKLIF
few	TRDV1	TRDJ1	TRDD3	TGTGCTCTTGGGGAACTTCTACGCCAAGGGGATACCCCACTTAAACTCATCTTT	CALGELLRQGDTPLKLIF
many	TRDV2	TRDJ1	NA	TGTGCCTGTGACAACCCCTGGAAGGCCCATAAACTCATCTTT	CACDNPWKAHKLIF
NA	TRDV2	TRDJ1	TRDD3	TGTGCCTGTGACCCCCTGTTGAACCCTGGGGGATGGGGATATACCGATAAACTCATCTTT	CACDPLLNPGGWGYTDKLIF
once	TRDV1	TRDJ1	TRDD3	TGTGCTCTTGGGGAACTGATTTACTTACGCGCTAAACTGGGGGACCGACCAAATTACACCGATAAACTCATCTTT	CALGELIYLRAKLGDRPNYTDKLIF
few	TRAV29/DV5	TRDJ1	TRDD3	TGTGCAGTAAGCGCGGGACTATGCTGGGGGATGTACACCGATAAACTCATCTTT	CAVSAGLCWGMYTDKLIF
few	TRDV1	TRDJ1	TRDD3	TGTGCTCTTGGGGATACTATAAGGGGGATATCAGGTAAACTCATCTTT	CALGDTIRGISGKLIF
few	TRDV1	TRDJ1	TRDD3	TGTGCTCTTGGGGAACTTGATCCCACTGGGGACTACACCGATAAACTCATCTTT	CALGELDPTGDYTDKLIF
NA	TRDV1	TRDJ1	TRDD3	TGTGCTCTTGGGGAACTCAGCCAGTCCTACCGGTGGCTGGGGGATACCGAAGTGGGGGATACCGATAAACTCATCTTT	CALGELSQSYRWLGDTEVGDTDKLIF
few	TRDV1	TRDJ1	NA	TGTGCTCTTGGGGACCTATCTTCCCCCCTCTTCACCGACCAAACTACCGATAAACTCATCTTT	CALGDLSSPLFTDQTTDKLIF
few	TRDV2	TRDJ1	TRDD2	TGTGCCTGTGACACCGTTCCTACGACAGCACGGGACCCGTACACCGATAAACTCATCTTT	CACDTVPTTARDPYTDKLIF
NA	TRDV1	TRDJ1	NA	TGTGCTCTTGGGGAACTGCCCCCACTAAACACCGATAAACTCATCTTT	CALGELPPLNTDKLIF
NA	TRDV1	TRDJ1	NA	TGTGCTCTTGGGGAACGGGGGAGGCCAATAGTACTGGGAGCTCATAAACTCATCTTT	CALGERGRPIVLGAHKLIF
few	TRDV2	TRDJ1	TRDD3	TGTGCCTGTGGCCCCGGCGGACACTCTTCCTACATAACTGGGGGATACACCGATAAACTCATCTTT	CACGPGGHSSYITGGYTDKLIF
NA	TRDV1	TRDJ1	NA	TGTGCTCTTGGGGAACTTTTTCTTGGATACCCCTTGAACACCGATAAACTCATCTTT	CALGELFLGYPLNTDKLIF